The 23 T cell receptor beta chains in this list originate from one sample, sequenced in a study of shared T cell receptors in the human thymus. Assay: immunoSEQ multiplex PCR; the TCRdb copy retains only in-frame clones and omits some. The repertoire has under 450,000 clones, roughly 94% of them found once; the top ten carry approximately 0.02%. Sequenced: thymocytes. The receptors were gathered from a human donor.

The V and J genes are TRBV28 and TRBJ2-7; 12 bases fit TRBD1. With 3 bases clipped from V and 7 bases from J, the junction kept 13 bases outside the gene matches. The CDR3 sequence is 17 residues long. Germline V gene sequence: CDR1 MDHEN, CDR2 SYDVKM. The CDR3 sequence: CASSFRLGGQGAREQYF. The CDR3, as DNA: TGTGCCAGCAGTTTCCGGTTAGGGGGACAGGGGGCGAGGGAGCAGTACTTC.

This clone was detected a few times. Here the CDR3 DNA reads TGTGCCAGCAGCCCCGGCGGTCAACCCCTCAGCGAGCAGTACTTC. The encoded protein is CASSPGGQPLSEQYF. The V call is TRBV11-1, the J call TRBJ2-7, with D unresolved. The V end was cut by 5 bases, the J end by 6 bases, with 20 bases between. The CDR3 has 15 amino acids. Per the germline V gene, CDR1 is SGHAT and CDR2 is FQDESV (reference sequence).

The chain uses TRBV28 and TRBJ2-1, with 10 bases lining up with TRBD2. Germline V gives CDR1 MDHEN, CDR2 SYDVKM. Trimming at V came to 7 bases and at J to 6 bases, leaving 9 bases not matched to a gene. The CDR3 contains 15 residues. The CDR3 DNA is TGTGCCAGCAACCTACCTAGCGGGAGAACCAATGAGCAGTTCTTC. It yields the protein CASNLPSGRTNEQFF.

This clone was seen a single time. In DNA form, the CDR3 reads TGCGCCAGCAGCTTGGGGGCAGGGAGAAACTATGGCTACACCTTC. This encodes CASSLGAGRNYGYTF. V and J are TRBV5-1 and TRBJ1-2, with D possibly matching TRBD1 (5 bases). This CDR3 region has 15 residues. CDR1 is SGHRS, CDR2 YFSETQ, per germline. Trimming removed 0 bases from V and 2 bases from J, with 11 bases in between.

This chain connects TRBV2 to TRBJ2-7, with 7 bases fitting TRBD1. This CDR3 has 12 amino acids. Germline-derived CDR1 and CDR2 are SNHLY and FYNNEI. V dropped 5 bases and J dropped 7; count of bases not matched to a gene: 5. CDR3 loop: CASSTRQGEQYF. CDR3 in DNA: TGTGCCAGCAGTACAAGACAGGGAGAGCAGTACTTC.

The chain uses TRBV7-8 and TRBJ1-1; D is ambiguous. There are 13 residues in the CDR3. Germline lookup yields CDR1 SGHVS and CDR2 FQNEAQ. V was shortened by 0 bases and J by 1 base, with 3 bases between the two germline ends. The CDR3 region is CASSLAGNTEAFF. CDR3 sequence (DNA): TGTGCCAGCAGCTTAGCGGGGAACACTGAAGCTTTCTTT.

As DNA, the CDR3 is TGTGCCAGCAGTTTATATGAGTCGGGAGAGGTCAAAAACATTCAGTACTTC. Encoded protein: CASSLYESGEVKNIQYF. The chain has TRBV28 and TRBJ2-4; maybe TRBD2 (6 bases). Germline V gives CDR1 MDHEN, CDR2 SYDVKM. Trimming stripped 1 base from V and 3 bases from J, with 16 bases between. The CDR3 sequence is 17 residues long.

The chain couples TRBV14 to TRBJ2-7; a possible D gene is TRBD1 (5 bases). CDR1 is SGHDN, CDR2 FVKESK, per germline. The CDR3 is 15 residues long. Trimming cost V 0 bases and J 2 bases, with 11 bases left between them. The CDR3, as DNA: TGTGCCAGCAGCCAAGACAGGGAATATACCTACGAGCAGTACTTC. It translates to CASSQDREYTYEQYF.

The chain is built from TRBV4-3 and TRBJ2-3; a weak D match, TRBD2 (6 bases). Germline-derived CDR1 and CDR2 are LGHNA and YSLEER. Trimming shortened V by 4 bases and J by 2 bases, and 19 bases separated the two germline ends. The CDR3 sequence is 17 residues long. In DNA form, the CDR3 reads TGCGCCAGCAGCCCTTTCCTAGCGACCGCGTTCACAGATACGCAGTATTTT. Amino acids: CASSPFLATAFTDTQYF.

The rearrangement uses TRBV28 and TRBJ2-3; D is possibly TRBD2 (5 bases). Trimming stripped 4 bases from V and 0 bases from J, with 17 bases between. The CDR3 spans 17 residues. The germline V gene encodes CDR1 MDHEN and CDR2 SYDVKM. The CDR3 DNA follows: TGTGCCAGCAGTTCCCCATCGGGTAGCGCGAGCACAGATACGCAGTATTTT. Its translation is CASSSPSGSASTDTQYF.

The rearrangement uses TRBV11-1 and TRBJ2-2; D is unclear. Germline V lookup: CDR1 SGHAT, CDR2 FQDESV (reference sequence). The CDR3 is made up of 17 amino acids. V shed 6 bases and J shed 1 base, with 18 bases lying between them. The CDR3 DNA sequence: TGTGCCAGCAGTTCAGGAGACGGTCCAAAGAACACCGGGGAGCTGTTTTTT. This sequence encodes CASSSGDGPKNTGELFF. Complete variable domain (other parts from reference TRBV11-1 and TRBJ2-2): EAEVAQSPRYKITEKSQAVAFWCDPISGHATLYWYRQILGQGPELLVQFQDESVVDDSQLPKDRFSAERLKGVDSTLKIQPAELGDSAMYLCASSSGDGPKNTGELFFGEGSRLTVL.

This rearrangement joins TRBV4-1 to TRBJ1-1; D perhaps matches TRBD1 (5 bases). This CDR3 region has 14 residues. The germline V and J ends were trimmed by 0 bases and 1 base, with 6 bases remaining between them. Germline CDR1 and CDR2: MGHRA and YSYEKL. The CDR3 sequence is CASSQDGGNTEAFF. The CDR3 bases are TGCGCCAGCAGCCAAGATGGGGGGAACACTGAAGCTTTCTTT.

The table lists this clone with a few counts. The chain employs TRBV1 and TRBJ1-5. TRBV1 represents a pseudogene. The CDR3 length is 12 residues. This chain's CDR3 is CTSSGSNQPQHF. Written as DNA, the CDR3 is TGCACCAGCAGCGGAAGCAATCAGCCCCAGCATTTT.

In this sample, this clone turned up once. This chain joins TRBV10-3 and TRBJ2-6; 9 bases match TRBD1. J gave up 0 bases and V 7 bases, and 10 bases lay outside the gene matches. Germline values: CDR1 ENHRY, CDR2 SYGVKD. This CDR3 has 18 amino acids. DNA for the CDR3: TGTGCCATCAACAACCGGGACAGGGAACACTCTGGGGCCAACGTCCTGACTTTC. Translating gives CAINNRDREHSGANVLTF.

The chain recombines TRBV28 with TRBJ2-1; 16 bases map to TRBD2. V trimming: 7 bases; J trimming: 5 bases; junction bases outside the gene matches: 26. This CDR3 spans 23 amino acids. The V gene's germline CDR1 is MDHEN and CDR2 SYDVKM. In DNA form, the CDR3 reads TGTGCCAGCAATCCGATAGGGGACAGGGGGGGACTAGCGGGAGGGATGAGGCACAATGAGCAGTTCTTC. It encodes CASNPIGDRGGLAGGMRHNEQFF.

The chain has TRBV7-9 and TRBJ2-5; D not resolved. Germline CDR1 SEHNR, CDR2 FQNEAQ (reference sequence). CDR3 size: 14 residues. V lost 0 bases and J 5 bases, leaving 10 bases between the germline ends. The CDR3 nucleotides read TGTGCCAGCAGCTTAGCGCTCGGTGCGGAGACCCAGTACTTC. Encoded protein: CASSLALGAETQYF.

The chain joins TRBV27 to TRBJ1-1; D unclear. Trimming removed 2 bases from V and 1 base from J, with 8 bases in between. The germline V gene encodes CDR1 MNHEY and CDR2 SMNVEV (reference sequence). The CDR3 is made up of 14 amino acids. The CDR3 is CASSLSGSNTEAFF. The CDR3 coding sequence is TGTGCCAGCAGTTTAAGCGGGTCGAACACTGAAGCTTTCTTT.

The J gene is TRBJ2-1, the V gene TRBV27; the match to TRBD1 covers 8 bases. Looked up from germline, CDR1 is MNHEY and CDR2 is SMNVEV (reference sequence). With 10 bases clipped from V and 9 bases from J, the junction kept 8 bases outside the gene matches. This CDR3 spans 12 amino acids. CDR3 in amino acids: CATTDRAFEQFF. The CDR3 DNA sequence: TGTGCCACCACGGACAGGGCGTTTGAGCAGTTCTTC.

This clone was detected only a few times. Here the CDR3 reads CASSPRDGEKLFF. Written as DNA, the CDR3 is TGTGCCAGCTCACCCCGGGACGGTGAAAAACTGTTTTTT. This sequence joins TRBV18 and TRBJ1-4; D perhaps matches TRBD1 (5 bases). The CDR3 extends over 13 amino acids. V was trimmed by 3 bases and J by 7 bases, leaving 9 bases between them. Per germline, CDR1 KGHSH and CDR2 LQKENI.

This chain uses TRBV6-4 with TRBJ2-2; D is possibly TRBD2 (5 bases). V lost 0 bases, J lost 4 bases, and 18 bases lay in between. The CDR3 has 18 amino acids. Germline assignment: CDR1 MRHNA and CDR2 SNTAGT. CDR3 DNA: TGTGCCAGCAGTGACTCGAGTGGCCTAGCCCCGGTCACCGGGGAGCTGTTTTTT. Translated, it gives CASSDSSGLAPVTGELFF.

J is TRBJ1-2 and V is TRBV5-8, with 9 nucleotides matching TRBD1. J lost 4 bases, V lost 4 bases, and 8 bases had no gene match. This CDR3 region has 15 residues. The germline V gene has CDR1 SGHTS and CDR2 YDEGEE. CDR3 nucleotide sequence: TGTGCCAGCAGCCCGGGGGACAGGGTTGGCTATGGCTACACCTTC. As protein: CASSPGDRVGYGYTF. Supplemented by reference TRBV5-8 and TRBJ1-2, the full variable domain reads EAGVTQSPTHLIKTRGQQATLRCSPISGHTSVYWYQQALGLGLQFLLWYDEGEERNRGNFPPRFSGRQFPNYSSELNVNALELEDSALYLCASSPGDRVGYGYTFGSGTRLTVV.

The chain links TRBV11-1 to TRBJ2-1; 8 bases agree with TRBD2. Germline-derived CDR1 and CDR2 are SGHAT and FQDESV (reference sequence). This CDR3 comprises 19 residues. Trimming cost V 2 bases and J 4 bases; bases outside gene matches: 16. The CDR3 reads CASSLWGGKLAAYYNEQFF. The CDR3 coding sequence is TGTGCCAGCAGCTTATGGGGGGGAAAACTAGCGGCTTATTACAATGAGCAGTTCTTC.

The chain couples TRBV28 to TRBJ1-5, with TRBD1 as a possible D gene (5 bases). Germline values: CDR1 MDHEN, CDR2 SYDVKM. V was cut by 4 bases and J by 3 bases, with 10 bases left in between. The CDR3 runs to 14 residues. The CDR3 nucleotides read TGTGCCAGCAGTTCTGCAGGGTTCAATCAGCCCCAGCATTTT. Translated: CASSSAGFNQPQHF.